The next 8 T cell receptor beta chains were all read from a single sample in a study of molecular identifiers for immune sequencing clone quantification (dated by TCRdb to the late 2010s). Receptor libraries were prepared by PCR. The instrument was a NextSeq 500. TCRdb reworked the public reads: Q25 trimming with fastp, MiXCR clone assembly, productive beta chains retained. Each record represents a unique CDR3 protein, reported with the most common genes and DNA among its rows. The sample table holds approximately 500,000 distinct CDR3 sequences, of which about 26% were seen once. Roughly 0.79% of the sample rests with the top ten. Input material: naive CD8+ T cells from blood, with Jurkat cell RNA spiked in. Taken with the paper, the label for cell subset or site translates to: FACS-sorted CD8+CD4-CCR7+CD45RA+ naive T cells. The receptor set was obtained from a human donor in good health. Some libraries in this study had Jurkat cell RNA spiked in.

This clonotype has a handful of counts. CDR3 sequence: CATSRVPAANSGNTIYF. The CDR3 DNA follows: TGTGCCACCAGCAGAGTTCCGGCAGCAAACTCTGGAAACACCATATATTTT. This chain connects TRBV15 to TRBJ1-3; no clear D gene. Germline lookup yields CDR1 LNHNV and CDR2 YYDKDF (reference sequence). V was cut by 1 base and J by 0 bases, with 13 bases left in between. This CDR3 has 17 residues. Filled out from reference TRBV15 and TRBJ1-3, the complete variable domain reads DAMVIQNPRYQVTQFGKPVTLSCSQTLNHNVMYWYQQKSSQAPKLLFHYYDKDFNNEADTPDNFQSRRPNTSFCFLDIRSPGLGDTAMYLCATSRVPAANSGNTIYFGEGSWLTVV.

In this sample, this clonotype turned up many times. The chain links TRBV7-9 to TRBJ2-2; D is uncertain. This CDR3 is 13 amino acids long. The germline V gene has CDR1 SEHNR and CDR2 FQNEAQ (reference sequence). V dropped 4 bases and J dropped 4 bases, with 7 bases sitting between them. CDR3 sequence reads: CASSSALTGELFF. The CDR3 DNA sequence: TGTGCCAGCAGCTCGGCCCTCACCGGGGAGCTGTTTTTT.

This clonotype came up many times. The rearrangement links TRBV7-9 to TRBJ1-5, with D perhaps TRBD1 (6 bases). V was trimmed by 5 bases and J by 5 bases, leaving 13 bases between them. This CDR3 spans 14 amino acids. Germline CDR1 SEHNR, CDR2 FQNEAQ (reference sequence). CDR3 sequence (DNA): TGTGCCAGCAGCGTTACAGGGATGGATCAGCCCCAGCATTTT. Translated: CASSVTGMDQPQHF.

The chain combines TRBV4-1 with TRBJ2-1; TRBD1 matches 9 bases. The germline CDR1 and CDR2 sequences are MGHRA and YSYEKL. The CDR3 is 17 amino acids. The V segment lost 3 bases and the J segment 4 bases; nucleotides outside the gene matches: 10. The CDR3 nucleotides read TGCGCCAGCAGCCAGAGAGGACAGGGGAACCTTTACAATGAGCAGTTCTTC. Translated: CASSQRGQGNLYNEQFF.

The chain recombines TRBV2 with TRBJ2-1; possibly TRBD2 for D (6 bases). This CDR3 contains 14 residues. Trimming took 6 bases from V and 8 from J, leaving 17 bases between them. Germline V lookup: CDR1 SNHLY, CDR2 FYNNEI. CDR3 sequence: CASSPRGGMDEQFF. Written as DNA, the CDR3 is TGTGCCAGCAGCCCGAGGGGCGGGATGGATGAGCAGTTCTTC.

The chain links TRBV3-1 to TRBJ1-1; no clear D gene. The CDR3 covers 16 residues. Germline V gene lookup returns CDR1 LGHDT and CDR2 YNNKEL (reference sequence). Deletions cut 1 base from V and 4 bases from J, with 16 bases between. The CDR3 reads CASSQVAGQWSTEAFF. Here the CDR3 DNA reads TGTGCCAGCAGCCAAGTCGCGGGTCAGTGGAGCACTGAAGCTTTCTTT.

This clonotype has a handful of counts. This sequence joins TRBV11-2 and TRBJ2-1, with 8 bases fitting TRBD2. The CDR3 runs to 16 residues. CDR1 is SGHAT, CDR2 FQNNGV, per germline. V dropped 5 bases and J dropped 0; count of bases not matched to a gene: 6. The CDR3 is CASSRTGTSSYNEQFF. The CDR3, as DNA: TGTGCCAGCAGCCGCACCGGGACTAGCTCCTACAATGAGCAGTTCTTC.

In its sample, this clonotype was seen a few times. The chain couples TRBV27 to TRBJ1-1; D is ambiguous. V was cut by 1 base and J by 6 bases, with 12 bases left in between. The CDR3 runs to 14 residues. Germline lookup yields CDR1 MNHEY and CDR2 SMNVEV (reference sequence). The CDR3 protein is CASSLLGGRSEAFF. CDR3 in DNA: TGTGCCAGCAGTTTATTGGGAGGGAGGTCTGAAGCTTTCTTT.